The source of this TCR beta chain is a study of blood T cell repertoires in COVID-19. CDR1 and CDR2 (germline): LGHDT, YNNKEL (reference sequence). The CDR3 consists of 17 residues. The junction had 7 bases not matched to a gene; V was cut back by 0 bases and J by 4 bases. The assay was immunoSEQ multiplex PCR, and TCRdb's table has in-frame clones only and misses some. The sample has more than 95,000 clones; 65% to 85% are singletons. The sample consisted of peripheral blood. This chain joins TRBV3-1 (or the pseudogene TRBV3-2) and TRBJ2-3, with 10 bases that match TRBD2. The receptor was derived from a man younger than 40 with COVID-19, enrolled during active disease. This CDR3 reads CASSQDQRGGSADTQYF. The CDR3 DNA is TGTGCCAGCAGCCAAGACCAGCGGGGGGGCTCGGCAGATACGCAGTATTTT.